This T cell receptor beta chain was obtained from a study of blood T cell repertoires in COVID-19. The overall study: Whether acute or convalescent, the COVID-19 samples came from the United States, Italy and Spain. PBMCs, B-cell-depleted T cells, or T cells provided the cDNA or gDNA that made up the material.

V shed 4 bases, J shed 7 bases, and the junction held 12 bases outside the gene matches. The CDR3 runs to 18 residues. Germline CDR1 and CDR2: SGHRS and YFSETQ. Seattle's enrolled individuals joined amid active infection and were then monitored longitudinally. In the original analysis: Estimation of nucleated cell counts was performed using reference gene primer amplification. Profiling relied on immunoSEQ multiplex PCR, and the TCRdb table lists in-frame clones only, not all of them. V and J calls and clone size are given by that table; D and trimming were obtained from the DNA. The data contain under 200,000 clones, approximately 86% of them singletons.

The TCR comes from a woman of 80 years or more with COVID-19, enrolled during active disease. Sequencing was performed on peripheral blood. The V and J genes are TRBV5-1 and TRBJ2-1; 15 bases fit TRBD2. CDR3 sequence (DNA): TGCGCCAGCAGCACACACACAGGACTAGCGGGAGGGCCTAATGAGCAGTTCTTC. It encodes CASSTHTGLAGGPNEQFF.